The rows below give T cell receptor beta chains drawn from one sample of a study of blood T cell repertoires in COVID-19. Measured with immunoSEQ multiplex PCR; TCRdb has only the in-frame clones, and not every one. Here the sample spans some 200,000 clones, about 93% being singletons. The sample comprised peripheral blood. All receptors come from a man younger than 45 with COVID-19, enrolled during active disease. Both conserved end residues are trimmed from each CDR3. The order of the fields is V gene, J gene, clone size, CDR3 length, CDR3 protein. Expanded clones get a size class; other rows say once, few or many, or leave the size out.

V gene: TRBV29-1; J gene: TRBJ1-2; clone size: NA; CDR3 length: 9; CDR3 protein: SAGSGDGYT
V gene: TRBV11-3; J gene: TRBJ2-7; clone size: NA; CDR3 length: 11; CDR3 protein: ASSYPGSYEQY
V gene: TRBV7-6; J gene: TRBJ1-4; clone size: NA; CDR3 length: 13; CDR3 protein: ASSLGGGRQEKLF
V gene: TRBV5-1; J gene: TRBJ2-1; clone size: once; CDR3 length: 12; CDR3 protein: ASSYSSGVNEQF
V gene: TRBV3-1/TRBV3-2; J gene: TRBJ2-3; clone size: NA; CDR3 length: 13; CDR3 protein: ASSLGLAGTDTQY
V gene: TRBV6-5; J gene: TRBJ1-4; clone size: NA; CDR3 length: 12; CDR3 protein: ASSLAGSNEKLF
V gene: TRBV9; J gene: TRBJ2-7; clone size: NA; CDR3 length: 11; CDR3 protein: ASSVADSYEQY
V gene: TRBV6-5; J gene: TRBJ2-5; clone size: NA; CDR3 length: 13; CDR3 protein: ASSWTGGAGETQY
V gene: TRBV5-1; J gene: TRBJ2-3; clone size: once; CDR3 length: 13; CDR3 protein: ASSLETGGPDTQY
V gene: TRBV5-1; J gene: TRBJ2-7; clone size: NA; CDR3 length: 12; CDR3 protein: ASSLAGITYEQY
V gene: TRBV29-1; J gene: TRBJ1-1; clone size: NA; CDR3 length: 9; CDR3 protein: SGKTDRWAF
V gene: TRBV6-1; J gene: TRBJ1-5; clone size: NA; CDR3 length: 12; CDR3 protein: ASSDSYSNQPQH
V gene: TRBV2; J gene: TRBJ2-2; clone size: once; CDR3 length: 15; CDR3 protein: ASTATTGGGLTGELF
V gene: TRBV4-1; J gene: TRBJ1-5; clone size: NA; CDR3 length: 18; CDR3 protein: ASSQVSRGGTGYSNQPQH
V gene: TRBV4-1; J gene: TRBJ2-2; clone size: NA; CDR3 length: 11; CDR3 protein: ASSQDNTGELF
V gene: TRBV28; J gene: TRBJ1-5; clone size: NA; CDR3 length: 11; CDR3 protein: ASRTGPRQPQH
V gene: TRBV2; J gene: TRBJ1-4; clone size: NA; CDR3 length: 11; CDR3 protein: ASSVPENEKLF
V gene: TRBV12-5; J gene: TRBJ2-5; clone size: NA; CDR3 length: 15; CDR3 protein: ASSTGGPSPPGETQY
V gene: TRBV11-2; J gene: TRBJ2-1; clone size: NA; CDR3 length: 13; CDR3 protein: ASSPGLAGITWQF
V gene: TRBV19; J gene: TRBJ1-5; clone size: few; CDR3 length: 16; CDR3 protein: ASSPRLGQVVSNQPQH
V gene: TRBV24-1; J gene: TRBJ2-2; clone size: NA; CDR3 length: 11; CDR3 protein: ATSDRGNGELF
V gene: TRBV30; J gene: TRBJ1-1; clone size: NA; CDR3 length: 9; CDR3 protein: AWSRVAEAF
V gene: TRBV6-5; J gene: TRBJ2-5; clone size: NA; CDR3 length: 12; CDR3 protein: ASRQGPFQETQY
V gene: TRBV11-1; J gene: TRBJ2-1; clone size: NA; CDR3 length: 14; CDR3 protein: ASSPRGSSSYNEQF
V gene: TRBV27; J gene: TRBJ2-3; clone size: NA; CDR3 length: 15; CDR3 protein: ASSLTLGVAATDTQY
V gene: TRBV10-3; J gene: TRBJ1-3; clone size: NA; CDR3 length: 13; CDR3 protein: AISGIRGSGNTIY
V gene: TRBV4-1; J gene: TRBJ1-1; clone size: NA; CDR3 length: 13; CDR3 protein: ASSQAYRDGTEAF
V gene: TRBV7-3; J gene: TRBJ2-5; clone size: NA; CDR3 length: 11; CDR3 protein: ASSLTFKETQY
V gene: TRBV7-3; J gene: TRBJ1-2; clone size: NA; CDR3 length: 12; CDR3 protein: ASSLDGRDYGYT
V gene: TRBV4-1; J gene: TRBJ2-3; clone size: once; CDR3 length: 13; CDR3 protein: ASSQLQITTDTQY
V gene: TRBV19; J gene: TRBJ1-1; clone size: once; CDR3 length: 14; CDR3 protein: ASRLDRIASNTEAF
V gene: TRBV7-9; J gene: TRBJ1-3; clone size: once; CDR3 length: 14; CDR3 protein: ASSDPETGAGNTIY
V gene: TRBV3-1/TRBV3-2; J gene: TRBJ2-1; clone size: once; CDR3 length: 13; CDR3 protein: ASSRLLSLYNEQF
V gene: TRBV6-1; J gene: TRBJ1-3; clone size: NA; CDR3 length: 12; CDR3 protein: ASSEGNSGNTIY
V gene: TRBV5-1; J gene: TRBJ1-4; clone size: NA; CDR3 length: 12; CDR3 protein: ASSFKQFNEKLF
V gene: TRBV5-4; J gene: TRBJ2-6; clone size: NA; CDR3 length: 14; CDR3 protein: ASSSGGLAGANVLT
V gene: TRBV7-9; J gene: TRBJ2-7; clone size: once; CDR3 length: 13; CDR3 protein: ASSFELQGADEQY
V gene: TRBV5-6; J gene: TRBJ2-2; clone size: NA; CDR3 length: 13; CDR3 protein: ASGTGTFNTGELF
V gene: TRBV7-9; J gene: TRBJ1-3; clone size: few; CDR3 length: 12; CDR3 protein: ASSPDRAGNTIY
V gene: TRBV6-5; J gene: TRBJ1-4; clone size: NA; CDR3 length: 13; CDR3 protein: ASSLQGQVYEKLF
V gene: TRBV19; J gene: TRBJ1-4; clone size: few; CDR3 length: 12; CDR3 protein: ASSGTTRNEKLF
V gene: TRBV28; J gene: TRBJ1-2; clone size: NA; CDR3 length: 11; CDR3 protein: ASSLQSPGGYT
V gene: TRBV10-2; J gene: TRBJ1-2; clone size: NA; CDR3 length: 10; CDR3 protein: ASSAANYGYT
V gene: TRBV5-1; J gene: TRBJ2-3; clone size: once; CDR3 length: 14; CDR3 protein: ASSGGATTSTDTQY
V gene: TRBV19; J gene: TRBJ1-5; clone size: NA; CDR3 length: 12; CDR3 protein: ASSIAQGRQPQH
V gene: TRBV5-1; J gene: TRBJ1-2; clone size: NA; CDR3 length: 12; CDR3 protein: ASSPGAQGRGYT
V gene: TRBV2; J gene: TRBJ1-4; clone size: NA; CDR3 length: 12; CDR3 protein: ATKGAVLNEKLF
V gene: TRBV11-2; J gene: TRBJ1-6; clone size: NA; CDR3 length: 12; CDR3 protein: ASSPGGLESPLH
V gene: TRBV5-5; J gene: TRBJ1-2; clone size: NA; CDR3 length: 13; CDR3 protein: ASSLMQGGNYGYT
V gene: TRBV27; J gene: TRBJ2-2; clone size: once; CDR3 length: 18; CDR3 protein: ASSSLMGDRGNLNTGELF
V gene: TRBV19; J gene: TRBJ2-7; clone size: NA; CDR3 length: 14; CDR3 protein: ASSIGGTAIVYEQY